This T cell receptor beta chain was recovered during a study of Ad26.COV2.S vaccination and SARS-CoV-2 variants. Study-level information: The vaccine Ad26.COV2.S was put into the muscle once, or twice with 56 days between. Regarding the study as a whole: Substantial response breadth was reportedly seen for spike-specific CD8+ and CD4+ T cells after vaccination.

Regarding this clone: As yet, its antigen is unknown.

Germline values: CDR1 SGHRS, CDR2 YFSETQ. The ends were cut back, 0 bases at V and 4 bases at J, with 8 bases in the middle. CDR3 size: 13 residues. Sample treatment: over 15 received Ad26.COV2.S at low or high dose, single or two shots; 5 received placebo; per-sample allocation not given. Following the first vaccine or placebo injection, samples were taken on day 63. The table came from immunoSEQ multiplex PCR; TCRdb's copy has only in-frame clones and leaves some out. The sample has around 450,000 clones, 89% seen once. The genes are TRBV5-1 and TRBJ2-7; D is undetermined. The material was peripheral blood, obtained in a trial of Ad26.COV2.S vaccine versus placebo. This TCR was sampled from a person between 18 and 65 years old who received the Ad26.COV2.S COVID-19 vaccine or a placebo. CDR3 region: CASSLVSSYEQYF. The CDR3 nucleotides are TGCGCCAGCAGCTTGGTGAGTAGTTACGAGCAGTACTTC.